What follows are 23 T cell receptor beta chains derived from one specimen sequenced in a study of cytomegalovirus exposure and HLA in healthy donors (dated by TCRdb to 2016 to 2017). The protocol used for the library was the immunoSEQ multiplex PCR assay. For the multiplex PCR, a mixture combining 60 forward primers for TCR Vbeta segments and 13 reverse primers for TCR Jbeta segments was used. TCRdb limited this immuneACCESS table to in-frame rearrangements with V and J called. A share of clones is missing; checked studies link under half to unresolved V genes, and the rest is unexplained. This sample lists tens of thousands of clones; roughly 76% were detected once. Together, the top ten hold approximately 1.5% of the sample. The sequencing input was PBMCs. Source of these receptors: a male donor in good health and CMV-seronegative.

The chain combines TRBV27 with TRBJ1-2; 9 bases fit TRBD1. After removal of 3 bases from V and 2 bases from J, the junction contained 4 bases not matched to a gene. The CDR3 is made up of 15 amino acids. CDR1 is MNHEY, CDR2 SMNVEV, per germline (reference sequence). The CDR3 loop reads CASSLGTGTNYGYTF. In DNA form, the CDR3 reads TGTGCCAGCAGTTTGGGGACAGGGACGAACTATGGCTACACCTTC.

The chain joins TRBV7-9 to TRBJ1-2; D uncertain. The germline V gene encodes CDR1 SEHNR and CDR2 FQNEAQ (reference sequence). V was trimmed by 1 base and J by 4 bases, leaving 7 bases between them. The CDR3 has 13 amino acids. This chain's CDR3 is CASSLGQFYGYTF. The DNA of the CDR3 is TGTGCCAGCAGCTTAGGGCAGTTCTATGGCTACACCTTC.

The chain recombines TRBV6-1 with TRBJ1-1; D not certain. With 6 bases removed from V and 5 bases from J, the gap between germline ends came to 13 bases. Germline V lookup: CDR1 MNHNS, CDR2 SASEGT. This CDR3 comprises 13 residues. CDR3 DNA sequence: TGTGCCAGCAGGGCTTCACAAGTAACTGAAGCTTTCTTT. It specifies CASRASQVTEAFF.

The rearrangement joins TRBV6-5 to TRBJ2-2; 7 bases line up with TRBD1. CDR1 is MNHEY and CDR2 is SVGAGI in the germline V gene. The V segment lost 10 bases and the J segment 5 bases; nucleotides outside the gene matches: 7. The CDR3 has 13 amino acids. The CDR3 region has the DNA TGTGCCACCAGACAGGGTTGGACCGGGGAGCTGTTTTTT. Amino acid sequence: CATRQGWTGELFF.

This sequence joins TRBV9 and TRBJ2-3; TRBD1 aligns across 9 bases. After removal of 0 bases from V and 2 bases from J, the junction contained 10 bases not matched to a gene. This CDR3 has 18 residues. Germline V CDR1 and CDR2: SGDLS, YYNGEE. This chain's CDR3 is CASSVGYDRGLYTDTQYF. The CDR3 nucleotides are TGTGCCAGCAGCGTAGGTTACGACAGGGGGTTATACACAGATACGCAGTATTTT.

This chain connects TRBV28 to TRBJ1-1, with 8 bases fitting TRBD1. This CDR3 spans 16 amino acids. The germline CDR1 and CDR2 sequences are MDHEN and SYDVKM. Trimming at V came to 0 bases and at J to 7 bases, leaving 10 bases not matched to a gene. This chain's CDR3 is CASSLWQGASGGEAFF. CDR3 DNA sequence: TGTGCCAGCAGTTTATGGCAGGGGGCTTCAGGCGGTGAAGCTTTCTTT.

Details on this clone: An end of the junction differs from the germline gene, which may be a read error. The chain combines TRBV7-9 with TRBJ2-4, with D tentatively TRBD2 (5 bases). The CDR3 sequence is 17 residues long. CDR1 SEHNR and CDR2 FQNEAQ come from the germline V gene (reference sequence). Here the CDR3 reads CSSSLVGAALAKNIQYF. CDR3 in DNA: TGTTCCAGCAGCTTAGTTGGAGCGGCTCTAGCCAAAAACATTCAGTACTTC.

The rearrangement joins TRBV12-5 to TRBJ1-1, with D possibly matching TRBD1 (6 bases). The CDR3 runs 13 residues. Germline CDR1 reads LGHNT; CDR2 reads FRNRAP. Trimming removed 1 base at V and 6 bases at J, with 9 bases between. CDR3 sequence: CASGLAPGAEAFF. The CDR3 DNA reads TGTGCTAGTGGTTTGGCACCAGGGGCTGAAGCTTTCTTT.

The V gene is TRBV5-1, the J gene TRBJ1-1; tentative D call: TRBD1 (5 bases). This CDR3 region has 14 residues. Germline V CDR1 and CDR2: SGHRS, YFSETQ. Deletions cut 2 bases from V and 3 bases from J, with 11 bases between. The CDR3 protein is CASSFLGEYTEAFF. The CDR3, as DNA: TGCGCCAGCAGCTTCCTAGGGGAATACACTGAAGCTTTCTTT.

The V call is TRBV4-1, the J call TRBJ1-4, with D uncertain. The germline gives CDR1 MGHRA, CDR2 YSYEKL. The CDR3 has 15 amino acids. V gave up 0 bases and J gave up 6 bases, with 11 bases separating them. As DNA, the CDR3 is TGCGCCAGCAGCCAAGATTCCCGCCAGGATGAAAAACTGTTTTTT. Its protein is CASSQDSRQDEKLFF.

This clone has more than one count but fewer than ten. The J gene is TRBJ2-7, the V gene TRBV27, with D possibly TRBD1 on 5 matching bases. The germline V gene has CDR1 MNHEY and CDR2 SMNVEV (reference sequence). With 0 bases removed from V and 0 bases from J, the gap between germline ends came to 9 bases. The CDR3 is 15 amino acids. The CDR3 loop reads CASSLSGVPSYEQYF. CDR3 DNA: TGTGCCAGCAGTTTATCAGGGGTACCCTCCTACGAGCAGTACTTC.

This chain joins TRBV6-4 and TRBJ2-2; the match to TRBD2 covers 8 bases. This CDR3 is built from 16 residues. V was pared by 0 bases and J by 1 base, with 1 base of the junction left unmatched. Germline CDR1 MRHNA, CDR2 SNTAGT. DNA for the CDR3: TGTGCCAGCAGTGACTCCGCGGGAGGGAACACCGGGGAGCTGTTTTTT. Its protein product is CASSDSAGGNTGELFF.

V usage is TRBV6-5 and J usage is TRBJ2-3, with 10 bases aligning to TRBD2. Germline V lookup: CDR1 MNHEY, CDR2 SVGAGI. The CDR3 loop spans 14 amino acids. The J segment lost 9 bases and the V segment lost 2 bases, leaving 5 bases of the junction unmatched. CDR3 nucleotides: TGTGCCAGCAGTTACGGCACTAGCGGGAACACGCAGTATTTT. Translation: CASSYGTSGNTQYF.

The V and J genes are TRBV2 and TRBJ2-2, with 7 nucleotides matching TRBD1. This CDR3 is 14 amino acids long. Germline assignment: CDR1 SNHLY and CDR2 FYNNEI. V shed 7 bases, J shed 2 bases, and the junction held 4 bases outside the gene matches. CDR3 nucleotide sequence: TGTGCCAGCATTCGGGACAGCAACACCGGGGAGCTGTTTTTT. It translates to CASIRDSNTGELFF.

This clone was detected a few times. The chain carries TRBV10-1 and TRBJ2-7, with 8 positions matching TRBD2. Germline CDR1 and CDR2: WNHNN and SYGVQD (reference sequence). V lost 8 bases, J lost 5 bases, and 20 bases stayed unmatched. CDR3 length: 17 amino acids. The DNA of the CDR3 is TGCGCCAGCTCAAGTGGGGTCGGGAGGGCCCGGAGCAACGAGCAGTACTTC. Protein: CASSSGVGRARSNEQYF.

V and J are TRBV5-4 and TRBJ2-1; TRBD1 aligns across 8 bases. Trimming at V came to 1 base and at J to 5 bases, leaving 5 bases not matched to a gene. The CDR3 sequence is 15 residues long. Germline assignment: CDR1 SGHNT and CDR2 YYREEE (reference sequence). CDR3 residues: CASSLSGTGNNEQFF. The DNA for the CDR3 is TGTGCCAGCAGCTTGTCCGGGACAGGAAACAATGAGCAGTTCTTC. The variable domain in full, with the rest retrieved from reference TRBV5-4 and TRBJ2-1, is ETGVTQSPTHLIKTRGQQVTLRCSSQSGHNTVSWYQQALGQGPQFIFQYYREEENGRGNFPPRFSGLQFPNYSSELNVNALELDDSALYLCASSLSGTGNNEQFFGPGTRLTVL.

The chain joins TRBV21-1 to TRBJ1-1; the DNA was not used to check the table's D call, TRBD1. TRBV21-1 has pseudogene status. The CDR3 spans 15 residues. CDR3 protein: CASSKGGDRGAEAFF. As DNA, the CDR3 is TGTGCCAGCAGCAAAGGGGGGGACAGGGGAGCTGAAGCTTTCTTT.

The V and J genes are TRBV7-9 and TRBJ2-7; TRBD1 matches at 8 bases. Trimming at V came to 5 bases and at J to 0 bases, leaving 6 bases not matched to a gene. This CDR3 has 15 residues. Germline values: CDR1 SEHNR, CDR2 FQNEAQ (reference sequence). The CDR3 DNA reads TGTGCCAGCAGCCACCCAGGGGGCATCTCCTACGAGCAGTACTTC. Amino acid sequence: CASSHPGGISYEQYF. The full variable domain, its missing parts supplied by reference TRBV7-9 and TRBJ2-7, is DTGVSQNPRHKITKRGQNVTFRCDPISEHNRLYWYRQTLGQGPEFLTYFQNEAQLEKSRLLSDRFSAERPKGSFSTLEIQRTEQGDSAMYLCASSHPGGISYEQYFGPGTRLTVT.

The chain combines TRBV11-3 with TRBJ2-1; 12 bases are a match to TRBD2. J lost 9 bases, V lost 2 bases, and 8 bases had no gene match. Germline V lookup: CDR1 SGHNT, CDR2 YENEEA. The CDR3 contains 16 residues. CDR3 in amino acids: CASSLRLAGDGSEQFF. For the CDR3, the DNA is TGTGCCAGCAGCTTAAGACTAGCGGGAGACGGATCTGAGCAGTTCTTC.

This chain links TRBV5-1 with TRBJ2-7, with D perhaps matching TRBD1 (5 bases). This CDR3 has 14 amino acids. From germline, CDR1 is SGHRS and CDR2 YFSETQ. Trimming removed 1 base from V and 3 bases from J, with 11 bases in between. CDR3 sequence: CASSLRGRDYEQYF. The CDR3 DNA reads TGCGCCAGCAGCTTGAGGGGCAGGGACTACGAGCAGTACTTC.

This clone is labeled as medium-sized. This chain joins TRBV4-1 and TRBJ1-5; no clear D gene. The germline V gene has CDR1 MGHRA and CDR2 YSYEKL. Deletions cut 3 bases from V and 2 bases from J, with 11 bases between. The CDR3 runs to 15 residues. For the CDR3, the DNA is TGCGCCAGCAGCCAGAGTTTCCGGGGCAATCAGCCCCAGCATTTT. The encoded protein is CASSQSFRGNQPQHF.

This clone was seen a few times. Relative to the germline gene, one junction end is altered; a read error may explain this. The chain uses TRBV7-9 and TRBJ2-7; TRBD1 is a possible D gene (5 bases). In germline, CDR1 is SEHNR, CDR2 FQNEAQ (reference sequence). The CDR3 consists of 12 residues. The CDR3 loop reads CSSSPDSFEQYF. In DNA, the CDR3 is TGTTCCAGCAGCCCAGACAGTTTCGAGCAGTACTTC.

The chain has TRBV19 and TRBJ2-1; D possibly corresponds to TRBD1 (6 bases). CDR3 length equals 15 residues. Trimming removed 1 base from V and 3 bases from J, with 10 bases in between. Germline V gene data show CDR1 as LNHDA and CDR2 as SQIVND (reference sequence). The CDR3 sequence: CASSIGGPRYNEQFF. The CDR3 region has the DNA TGTGCCAGTAGTATAGGGGGGCCGCGCTACAATGAGCAGTTCTTC.